This T cell receptor beta chain was identified in a study of blood T cell repertoires in COVID-19. Study overall: What the recovered Cohort 3 donors had was two negative PCRs, clearance, or symptom resolution. Material from acute and convalescent COVID-19 was sourced from the United States, Italy and Spain. The analysed material was cDNA or gDNA that came from T cells, B-cell-depleted T cells, or PBMCs.

The protocol was immunoSEQ multiplex PCR, while the TCRdb copy is restricted to in-frame clones and leaves out a portion. The sample comprises some 160,000 clones, about 80% of which are singletons, and under 20% rests with the top ten. Unmatched junction bases numbered 6, after V lost 8 bases and J lost 4 bases. Looked up from germline, CDR1 is SNHLY and CDR2 is FYNNEI. The CDR3 loop spans 14 amino acids. Only a few counts were recorded for this clone. Participants' own reports of clinical history determined their cohort assignment. Sample: PBMCs or T cells enriched from blood (not recorded which). This chain connects TRBV2 to TRBJ1-5; 9 nucleotides agree with TRBD1. The TCR originated in a woman in her 70s in a cohort exposed to, infected with or recovered from COVID-19 (not recorded which). The CDR3 protein is CASVRDRGNQPQHF. CDR3 nucleotide sequence: TGTGCCAGCGTGCGAGACAGGGGGAATCAGCCCCAGCATTTT.